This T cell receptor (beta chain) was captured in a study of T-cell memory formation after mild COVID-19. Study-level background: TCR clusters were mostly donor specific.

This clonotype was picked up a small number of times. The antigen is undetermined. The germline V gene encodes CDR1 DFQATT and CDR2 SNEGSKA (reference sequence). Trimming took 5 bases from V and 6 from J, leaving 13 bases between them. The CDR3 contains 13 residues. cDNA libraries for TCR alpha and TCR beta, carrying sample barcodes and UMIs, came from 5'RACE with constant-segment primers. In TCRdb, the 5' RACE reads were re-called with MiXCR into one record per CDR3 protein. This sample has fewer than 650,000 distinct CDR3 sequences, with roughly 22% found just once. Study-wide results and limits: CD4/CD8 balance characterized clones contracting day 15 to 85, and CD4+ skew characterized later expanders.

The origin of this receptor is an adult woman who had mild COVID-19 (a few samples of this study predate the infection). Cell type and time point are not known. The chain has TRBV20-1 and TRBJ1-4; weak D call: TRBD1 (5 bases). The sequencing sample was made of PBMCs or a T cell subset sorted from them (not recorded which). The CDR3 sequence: CSAVVPGDEKLFF. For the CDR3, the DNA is TGCAGTGCTGTGGTCCCGGGGGATGAAAAACTGTTTTTT.